This T cell receptor (beta chain) was profiled in a study of response to subunit inactivated influenza vaccine (dated by TCRdb to the late 2010s). With regard to the full study: To follow how T cells responded to a trivalent subunit inactivated influenza vaccine, the researchers relied on deep quantitative profiling of the T cell receptor repertoire. The paper's findings and limits, for the study overall: It was suggested by the authors that each seasonal influenza vaccination may recruit only a limited number of new T cells.

Libraries were built with RT-PCR. The data were produced on an Illumina HiSeq 2500. The public reads were quality trimmed at Q25 with fastp and then assembled into clones with MiXCR by TCRdb, keeping productive beta chains. CDR3 protein duplicates are merged, each entry listing the most common genes and DNA. The sample includes around 170,000 distinct CDR3 sequences, with about 10% observed a single time. About a third of the sample rests with the top ten. Remarks on this clonotype: Its antigen is not yet known. Base qualities are missing; no much larger clone stands one base away.

CDR1 SGDLS and CDR2 YYNGEE were looked up in the germline V gene. The cysteine opens and the phenylalanine closes a CDR3 of 12 amino acids. Just the 36-base CDR3 DNA is kept, in frame starting at base 1. V is clipped by 4 bases and J by 5 bases, and the sequence between their germline boundaries is 8 bases long. Material: CD8+ T cells sorted from PBMCs, obtained about 23 months after vaccination. Rearrangement joined TRBV9 to TRBJ2-3; the D gene cannot be named for sure. The source is a man aged 45 to 75 who received an inactivated influenza vaccine. Donor details come from another sample of the same person, matched by shared clones. CDR3 protein: CASSPEKDTQYF. The sequenced DNA is TGTGCCAGCAGCCCAGAGAAAGATACGCAGTATTTT.